Presented here are 20 T cell receptor beta chains from one specimen sequenced in a study of response to subunit inactivated influenza vaccine listed by TCRdb under 2018. To prepare the library, RT-PCR was applied. Sequencing was performed on an Illumina HiSeq 2500. TCRdb cleaned the public reads at Q25 with fastp, built clones with MiXCR and kept in-frame beta chains. Every CDR3 protein is listed once, alongside the most common genes and DNA of its rows. The sample contains 250,000 to 350,000 distinct CDR3 sequences, around 22% of them found a single time. Clones ranked in the top ten supply around 10% of the sample. The source was PBMCs from blood, collected about 20 months after vaccination. Source of these receptors: a man in his fifties or sixties who received an inactivated influenza vaccine. Donor details come from another sample of the same person, matched by shared clones.

V gene TRBV12-3 or TRBV12-4 combines with J gene TRBJ2-1, with 9 bases aligning to TRBD2. This CDR3 spans 16 amino acids. The V segment lost 6 bases and the J segment 3 bases; nucleotides outside the gene matches: 9. In nucleotides, the CDR3 is TGTGCCAGCAGGAGGAGCGGGGGGTTTTTCTACAATGAGCAGTTCTTC. Amino acids: CASRRSGGFFYNEQFF.

This clonotype was counted ten times or more. V gene TRBV6-2 or TRBV6-3 combines with J gene TRBJ1-1; 9 positions match TRBD1. After removal of 6 bases from V and 4 bases from J, the junction contained 6 bases not matched to a gene. Germline CDR1 is MNHEY and CDR2 is SVGEGT. The CDR3 covers 14 residues. CDR3 DNA sequence: TGTGCCAGCAGACAAACAGGGGGCGGCACTGAAGCTTTCTTT. As protein: CASRQTGGGTEAFF.

The chain couples TRBV29-1 to TRBJ2-7; 9 bases agree with TRBD1. Trimming cost V 6 bases and J 5 bases; bases outside gene matches: 5. From germline, CDR1 is SQVTM and CDR2 ANQGSEA. There are 12 residues in the CDR3. This CDR3 reads CSVVGTGNEQYF. The CDR3 DNA follows: TGCAGCGTCGTCGGGACAGGGAACGAGCAGTACTTC.

The gene calls are TRBV9 and TRBJ2-7; D call uncertain. The length of the CDR3 is 15 residues. V shed 3 bases and J shed 5 bases, with 18 bases lying between them. Germline V gives CDR1 SGDLS, CDR2 YYNGEE. The CDR3 bases are TGTGCCAGCAGCGAGACGGATTACATTGGACACGAGCAGTACTTC. It is translated as CASSETDYIGHEQYF.

This CDR3 reads CASRPRRGDHTGELFF. The CDR3 coding sequence is TGTGCCAGCAGGCCCCGTCGGGGGGATCACACCGGGGAGCTGTTTTTT. The chain is built from TRBV7-9 and TRBJ2-2, with 7 positions matching TRBD2. CDR1 is SEHNR and CDR2 is FQNEAQ in the germline V gene (reference sequence). Trimming at V came to 6 bases and at J to 3 bases, leaving 10 bases not matched to a gene. The CDR3 totals 16 residues.

This clonotype was seen a few times. V gene TRBV20-1 combines with J gene TRBJ2-3; perhaps TRBD1 as D (5 bases). The CDR3 is 14 residues long. CDR1 is DFQATT, CDR2 SNEGSKA, per germline (reference sequence). Deletions cut 0 bases from V and 3 bases from J, with 10 bases between. In DNA form, the CDR3 reads TGCAGTGCTAGAGATTCGGACACAACAGATACGCAGTATTTT. Amino acid sequence: CSARDSDTTDTQYF.

There are a few counts of this clonotype. The chain couples TRBV5-1 to TRBJ1-6; no firm D call. The length of the CDR3 is 18 residues. Trimming shortened V by 4 bases and J by 0 bases, and 17 bases separated the two germline ends. Germline CDR1 SGHRS, CDR2 YFSETQ. CDR3 nucleotides: TGCGCCAGCAGCCCTCGAGCCCGCGACTTCTCCTATAATTCACCCCTCCACTTT. Protein: CASSPRARDFSYNSPLHF.

This clonotype was picked up one time. This rearrangement joins TRBV5-4 to TRBJ2-7; D is possibly TRBD2 (6 bases). V gave up 4 bases and J gave up 0 bases, with 11 bases separating them. The CDR3 loop spans 14 amino acids. Germline CDR1 and CDR2: SGHNT and YYREEE (reference sequence). CDR3 protein: CASSMTGSSYEQYF. DNA for the CDR3: TGTGCCAGCAGCATGACCGGGAGCTCCTACGAGCAGTACTTC.

The chain recombines TRBV4-2 with TRBJ1-2, with D perhaps TRBD1 (5 bases). Trimming left V 0 bases short and J 0 bases short, with 8 bases between. The CDR3 is 15 amino acids. Germline V gene data show CDR1 as LGHNA and CDR2 as YNFKEQ. Here the CDR3 DNA reads TGTGCCAGCAGCCAAGATAAGACAGCTAACTATGGCTACACCTTC. Protein product: CASSQDKTANYGYTF.

The rearrangement joins TRBV12-3 or TRBV12-4 to TRBJ1-5; D is perhaps TRBD1 (5 bases). CDR3 length equals 12 residues. V shed 3 bases and J shed 9 bases, with 9 bases lying between them. The CDR3 coding sequence is TGTGCCAGCAGTTTGGGGCAACTGCCCCAGCATTTT. Translation gives CASSLGQLPQHF.

This clonotype has only a few counts. The rearrangement links TRBV12-3 or TRBV12-4 to TRBJ1-2, with D tentatively TRBD1 (5 bases). Trimming shortened V by 5 bases and J by 7 bases, and 11 bases separated the two germline ends. This CDR3 region has 12 residues. In DNA form, the CDR3 reads TGTGCCAGCAGTCCCAGGGTATCTGGCTACACCTTC. Its translation is CASSPRVSGYTF.

This clonotype was detected only a few times. One end of the junction fails to match germline, which may point to a read error. V and J are TRBV7-3 and TRBJ1-3; D perhaps matches TRBD1 (5 bases). This CDR3 has 15 residues. Germline V gives CDR1 SGHTA, CDR2 FQGTGA. This chain's CDR3 is CASSLTPGLGNTIYF. The CDR3 region has the DNA TGTGCCAGCAGTTTAACTCCAGGGCTCGGAAACACCATATATTTT.

This chain joins TRBV10-3 and TRBJ2-5, with 9 nucleotides matching TRBD2. This CDR3 is 15 amino acids long. V lost 8 bases, J lost 4 bases, and 11 bases stayed unmatched. Germline CDR1 ENHRY, CDR2 SYGVKD. DNA for the CDR3: TGTGCCATCTCACGCAGCGGGGGGCCTGGAGAGACCCAGTACTTC. Encoded protein: CAISRSGGPGETQYF.

This clonotype appeared a few times. The chain combines TRBV6-2 or TRBV6-3 with TRBJ1-5; no definite D call. Germline CDR1 MNHEY, CDR2 SVGEGT. This CDR3 is 15 amino acids long. Trimming left V 6 bases short and J 0 bases short, with 12 bases between. The CDR3 protein is CASRSPEYSNQPQHF. For the CDR3, the DNA is TGTGCCAGCAGGTCCCCGGAATATAGCAATCAGCCCCAGCATTTT.

This clonotype has just a few counts. The genes are TRBV7-3 and TRBJ2-4; 8 bases fit TRBD1. V was pared by 3 bases and J by 0 bases, with 13 bases of the junction left unmatched. In germline, CDR1 is SGHTA, CDR2 FQGTGA. This CDR3 contains 19 residues. DNA of the CDR3: TGTGCCAGCAGCTTCCCCGGGACAGGACCTACTTTAGCCAAAAACATTCAGTACTTC. It yields the protein CASSFPGTGPTLAKNIQYF.

The chain joins TRBV14 to TRBJ2-3; the D is unclear. The germline V and J ends were trimmed by 0 bases and 1 base, with 8 bases remaining between them. The germline V gene encodes CDR1 SGHDN and CDR2 FVKESK. This CDR3 is built from 15 residues. The chain's CDR3 is CASSQEDPRTDTQYF. In nucleotides, the CDR3 is TGTGCCAGCAGCCAAGAGGACCCTCGCACAGATACGCAGTATTTT.

The rearrangement links TRBV5-5 to TRBJ2-1; TRBD2 is a possible D gene (6 bases). The CDR3 is made up of 15 amino acids. Germline V lookup: CDR1 SGHKS, CDR2 YYEKEE (reference sequence). V lost 2 bases, J lost 0 bases, and 9 bases lay in between. The CDR3 here is CASSLLGLSYNEQFF. In nucleotides, the CDR3 is TGTGCCAGCAGCTTACTGGGACTCTCCTACAATGAGCAGTTCTTC.

This clonotype was observed a handful of times. One end of the junction is discordant with germline, which a read error may explain. This chain connects TRBV7-2 to TRBJ2-7, with no clear D. The CDR3 is made up of 14 amino acids. Germline CDR1 is SGHTA and CDR2 is FQGNSA. The CDR3, as DNA: TGTGCCAGCAACTCTCTCGATAGCTCCTACGAGCGGTACTTC. It codes for CASNSLDSSYERYF.

This clonotype was observed a handful of times. This sequence joins TRBV27 and TRBJ1-5; unclear D gene. V lost 3 bases and J lost 9, with 12 bases in between. The CDR3 totals 13 residues. Germline-derived CDR1 and CDR2 are MNHEY and SMNVEV (reference sequence). DNA of the CDR3: TGTGCCAGCAGTTTCTCAGGCCGGGGGCCCCAGCATTTT. This sequence encodes CASSFSGRGPQHF.

The genes are TRBV12-3 or TRBV12-4 and TRBJ1-4; 8 positions match TRBD1. There are 14 residues in the CDR3. V trimming: 6 bases; J trimming: 8 bases; junction bases outside the gene matches: 8. This CDR3 is CASRRQGSGEKLFF. CDR3 sequence (DNA): TGTGCCAGCAGGCGACAGGGGTCCGGAGAAAAACTGTTTTTT.